This T cell receptor beta chain was documented in a study of blood T cell repertoires in COVID-19. Study context: PBMCs, B-cell-depleted T cells, or T cells were the source of the cDNA or gDNA that made up the material.

Under the authors' procedure: Amplified reference gene primers provided the basis for estimating nucleated cell counts. This table comes from immunoSEQ multiplex PCR, and its TCRdb copy is limited to in-frame clones, with some not included. The D gene and trimming were derived from the DNA, and the V and J assignments and clone size from that table. The sample includes about 220,000 clones, around 91% seen only once; the top ten take around 3.2%. Germline V gene data show CDR1 as SGDLS and CDR2 as YYNGEE. The CDR3 has 15 residues. Trimming shortened V by 4 bases and J by 1 base, and 14 bases separated the two germline ends. Participants were aged about 18 to 100 years, lived in roughly 23 US areas, and enrolled virtually. Participants' own reports of clinical history determined their cohort assignment.

The specimen sequenced was PBMCs or T cells enriched from blood (not recorded which). The sequence came from a woman between 18 and 29 years old in a cohort exposed to, infected with or recovered from COVID-19 (not recorded which). This chain links TRBV9 with TRBJ1-1; D may be TRBD1 (5 bases). The CDR3 loop is CASSRVGGWNTEAFF. In nucleotides, the CDR3 is TGTGCCAGCAGCCGAGTGGGGGGGTGGAACACTGAAGCTTTCTTT.